The rows below give T cell receptor beta chains drawn from one sample of a study of T cells after yellow fever vaccination. TCRdb re-analysed the 5' RACE reads in MiXCR, keeping a single row per CDR3 protein. The sample lists 100,000 to 150,000 distinct CDR3 sequences, 15% seen once, with 43% in the top ten. The specimen comprised CD8+ T cells sorted from PBMCs, sampled 5 days after the yellow fever booster vaccination. Every receptor here comes from a man aged 18 to 30 who received the YFV17D yellow fever vaccine. The conserved cysteine and the conserved F or W are not part of the CDR3 here. A D gene is named only where the DNA matches it firmly. Only part of the rows carry a size: once, few, many, or a class if the clone is expanded.

>TRBJ2-2|.|.|TRBV7-9
ASSMGRTGELF
>TRBJ2-7|.|many|TRBV4-1
ASSQVVQGAYEQY
>TRBJ2-7|.|many|TRBV29-1
SVGWAGSYEQY
>TRBJ2-1|.|many|TRBV4-1
ASSQHIRLGSYNEQF
>TRBJ2-3|TRBD2|few|TRBV11-2
ASSLMIAGSTDTQY
>TRBJ1-5|.|few|TRBV6-2/TRBV6-3
ASSYARPGEPQH
>TRBJ2-3|TRBD1|few|TRBV27
ASSFARGLTDTQY
>TRBJ2-5|.|.|TRBV12-5
ASGLVRERIETQY
>TRBJ2-1|.|few|TRBV11-1
ASSFDPGAYNEQF
>TRBJ2-7|TRBD1|few|TRBV11-2
ASTDRAYEQY
>TRBJ1-5|.|few|TRBV6-5
ASTANSNQPQH
>TRBJ2-7|.|.|TRBV20-1
SAMSSEGASYEQY
>TRBJ1-2|.|many|TRBV27
ASSPRGAGYGYT
>TRBJ1-3|.|few|TRBV4-3
ASSQDSGPGNTIY
>TRBJ2-1|.|.|TRBV7-8
ASSPGTTAGNEQF
>TRBJ2-4|.|.|TRBV7-9
ASSSSFRAKNIQY
>TRBJ2-3|TRBD2|few|TRBV12-3/TRBV12-4
ASSLLSGGASDTQY
>TRBJ2-1|.|few|TRBV20-1
SPEGGTSYNEQF
>TRBJ1-1|.|few|TRBV7-8
ASSLARNTEAF
>TRBJ2-5|TRBD2|.|TRBV20-1
SARGIAGETQY
>TRBJ2-2|TRBD1|few|TRBV2
ASSAPTGTGNTGELF
>TRBJ2-5|TRBD2|.|TRBV6-2/TRBV6-3
ASSYSNGEGTQY
>TRBJ2-1|.|.|TRBV11-2
ASTNWGDEQF
>TRBJ2-7|.|few|TRBV4-3
ASSQDDGEQY
>TRBJ1-2|TRBD1|few|TRBV5-8
ASSLEITGGGGDGYT
>TRBJ2-3|TRBD2|.|TRBV7-2
ASSFAPGLAGEVTDTQY
>TRBJ2-1|.|few|TRBV7-9
ASSSTRGGGASGEQF
>TRBJ2-6|.|few|TRBV7-9
AGSLVRPSGANVLT
>TRBJ2-1|TRBD2|few|TRBV9
ASMEQAGGNEQF
>TRBJ2-1|.|.|TRBV12-5
AGGGQKLDEQF
>TRBJ1-1|TRBD1|.|TRBV28
ASSEGAGTEAF
>TRBJ2-1|.|many|TRBV6-5
ASSSAGAHYNEQF
>TRBJ2-1|.|few|TRBV6-2/TRBV6-3
ASNTGTIYNEQF
>TRBJ2-5|.|few|TRBV7-9
ASSLGEGVETQY
>TRBJ2-3|.|.|TRBV20-1
SAVWDTQY
>TRBJ2-2|.|few|TRBV12-3/TRBV12-4
ASSPDRTPKRTGELF
>TRBJ2-2|TRBD1|.|TRBV4-2
ASSQETGEPGELF
>TRBJ2-2|.|.|TRBV4-1
ASSLQGGTGNTGELF
>TRBJ2-7|TRBD1|.|TRBV14
ASSHGGTGSYEQY
>TRBJ1-1|.|.|TRBV11-2
ASPPGGSGLNTEAF
>TRBJ1-3|TRBD1|.|TRBV7-9
ASSLETGDSGNTIY
>TRBJ2-1|.|many|TRBV7-9
ASSLVLSWGEQF
>TRBJ2-1|TRBD1|.|TRBV7-9
ASSDGPGGTGGVEQF